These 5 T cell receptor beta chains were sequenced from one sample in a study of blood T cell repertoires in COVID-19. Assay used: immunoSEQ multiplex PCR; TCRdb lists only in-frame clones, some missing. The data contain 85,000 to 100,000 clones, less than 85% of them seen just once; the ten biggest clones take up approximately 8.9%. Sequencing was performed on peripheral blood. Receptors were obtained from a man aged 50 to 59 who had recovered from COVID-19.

The CDR3 here is CASSISDRGENTEAFF. The CDR3, as DNA: TGCGCCAGCAGCATCTCCGACAGGGGGGAGAACACTGAAGCTTTCTTT. The rearrangement uses TRBV5-1 and TRBJ1-1, with 9 bases that match TRBD1. V shed 4 bases, J shed 1 base, and the junction held 8 bases outside the gene matches. Germline lookup yields CDR1 SGHRS and CDR2 YFSETQ. CDR3 length: 16 amino acids.

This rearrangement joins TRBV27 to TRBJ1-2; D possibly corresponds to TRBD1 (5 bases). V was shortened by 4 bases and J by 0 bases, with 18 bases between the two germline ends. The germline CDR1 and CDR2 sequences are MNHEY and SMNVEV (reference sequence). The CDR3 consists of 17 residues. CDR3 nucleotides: TGTGCCAGCAGTTCAGCCCAACTCCAGGGAACTAACTATGGCTACACCTTC. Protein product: CASSSAQLQGTNYGYTF.

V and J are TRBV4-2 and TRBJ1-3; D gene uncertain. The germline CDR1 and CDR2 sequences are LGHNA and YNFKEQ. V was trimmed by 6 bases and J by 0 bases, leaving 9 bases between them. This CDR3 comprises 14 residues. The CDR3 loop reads CASSPTDSGNTIYF. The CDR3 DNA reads TGTGCCAGCAGTCCTACAGACTCTGGAAACACCATATATTTT.

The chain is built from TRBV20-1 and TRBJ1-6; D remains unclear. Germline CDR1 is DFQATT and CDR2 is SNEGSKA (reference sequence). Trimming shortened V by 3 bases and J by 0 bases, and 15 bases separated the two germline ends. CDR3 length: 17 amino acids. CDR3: CSASDGLMSSYNSPLHF. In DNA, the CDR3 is TGCAGTGCTAGTGATGGACTCATGAGCTCCTATAATTCACCCCTCCACTTT.

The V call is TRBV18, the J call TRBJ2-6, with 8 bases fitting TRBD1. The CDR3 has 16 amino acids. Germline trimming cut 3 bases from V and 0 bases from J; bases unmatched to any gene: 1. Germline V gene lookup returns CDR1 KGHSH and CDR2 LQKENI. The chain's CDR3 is CASSPDRASGANVLTF. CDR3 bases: TGTGCCAGCTCACCGGACAGGGCCTCTGGGGCCAACGTCCTGACTTTC.